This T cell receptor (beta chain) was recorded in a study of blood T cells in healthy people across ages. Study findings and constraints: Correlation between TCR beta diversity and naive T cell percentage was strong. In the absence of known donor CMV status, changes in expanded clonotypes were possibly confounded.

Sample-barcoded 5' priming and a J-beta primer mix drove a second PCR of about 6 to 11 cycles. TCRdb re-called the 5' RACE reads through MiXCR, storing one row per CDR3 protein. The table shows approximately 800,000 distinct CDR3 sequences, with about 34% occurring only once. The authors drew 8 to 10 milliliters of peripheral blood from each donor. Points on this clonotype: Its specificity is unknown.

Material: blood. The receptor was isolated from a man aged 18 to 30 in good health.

The CDR3 loop is CASSLFPRIYGYTF. In DNA, the CDR3 is TGTGCCAGCAGTTTATTCCCCCGTATCTATGGCTACACCTTC. This sequence joins TRBV12-3 or TRBV12-4 and TRBJ1-2; D gene uncertain. The length of the CDR3 is 14 residues. The V gene lost 2 bases and the J gene lost 4 bases, with 11 bases spanning the gap.